The 14 T cell receptor beta chains below all came from one sample that was sequenced in a study of T cell responses to AZD1222 COVID-19 vaccine. Libraries were prepared by immunoSEQ multiplex PCR; TCRdb keeps only in-frame clonotypes and omits some of them. The sample lists some 90,000 clones, 65% to 90% occurring once. The source material was peripheral blood, sampled on day 0 of AZD1222 vaccination. The receptor source for this set is an adult in good health.

The rearrangement uses TRBV7-3 and TRBJ2-5, with D possibly TRBD2 on 5 matching bases. CDR3 length: 13 residues. Deletions cut 0 bases from V and 5 bases from J, with 7 bases between. From germline, CDR1 is SGHTA and CDR2 FQGTGA. The DNA of the CDR3 is TGTGCCAGCAGCTTAACTGCGGGCGAGACCCAGTACTTC. Translation gives CASSLTAGETQYF.

This rearrangement joins TRBV19 to TRBJ2-6; D call uncertain. Germline CDR1 reads LNHDA; CDR2 reads SQIVND (reference sequence). V was clipped by 3 bases and J by 0 bases, with 6 bases between them. The CDR3 runs to 15 residues. CDR3 sequence: CASSITVSGANVLTF. In nucleotides, the CDR3 is TGTGCCAGTAGTATCACAGTCTCTGGGGCCAACGTCCTGACTTTC.

The rearrangement uses TRBV28 and TRBJ1-2; 8 nucleotides match TRBD1. The CDR3 totals 15 residues. V dropped 5 bases and J dropped 2; count of bases not matched to a gene: 7. The germline V gene has CDR1 MDHEN and CDR2 SYDVKM. DNA of the CDR3: TGTGCCAGCAGTCTCCAGACAGGGGCGAACTATGGCTACACCTTC. Its translation is CASSLQTGANYGYTF.

The chain joins TRBV5-1 to TRBJ2-5; D remains ambiguous. In germline, CDR1 is SGHRS, CDR2 YFSETQ. Trimming removed 10 bases at V and 5 bases at J, with 6 bases between. CDR3 length equals 9 residues. CDR3 DNA sequence: TGCGCCCCCAGGGAGACCCAGTACTTC. Translating it yields CAPRETQYF.

The chain has TRBV11-2 and TRBJ2-6; D call uncertain. Germline CDR1 is SGHAT and CDR2 is FQNNGV. This CDR3 region has 14 residues. V shed 3 bases and J shed 0 bases, with 3 bases lying between them. CDR3 sequence reads: CASSFSSGANVLTF. The CDR3 DNA reads TGTGCCAGCAGCTTTAGCTCTGGGGCCAACGTCCTGACTTTC.

The rearrangement joins TRBV4-2 to TRBJ2-7; 9 nucleotides align to TRBD1. Germline V gene sequence: CDR1 LGHNA, CDR2 YNFKEQ. V was pared by 3 bases and J by 2 bases, with 8 bases of the junction left unmatched. This CDR3 is 16 amino acids long. CDR3 nucleotides: TGTGCCAGCAGCCAGTCGGGACAGGGTTGGGCCTACGAGCAGTACTTC. This encodes CASSQSGQGWAYEQYF.

V and J are TRBV18 and TRBJ2-6; 9 positions agree with TRBD1. V lost 3 bases to trimming and J lost 1 base; unmatched junction nucleotides: 7. The CDR3 runs 18 residues. Looked up from germline, CDR1 is KGHSH and CDR2 is LQKENI. The CDR3 sequence is CASSPQTGGISGANVLTF. The CDR3 DNA is TGTGCCAGCTCACCCCAAACAGGGGGCATTTCTGGGGCCAACGTCCTGACTTTC.

The CDR3 protein is CASSETRLLGVQFF. The DNA of the CDR3 is TGTGCCAGCAGTGAAACTAGGCTGCTAGGGGTGCAGTTCTTC. V gene TRBV6-1 combines with J gene TRBJ2-1; D may match TRBD1 or TRBD2 (5 bases each). Trimming stripped 2 bases from V and 12 bases from J, with 17 bases between. Germline V gene lookup returns CDR1 MNHNS and CDR2 SASEGT. The CDR3 consists of 14 residues.

The chain links TRBV11-2 to TRBJ1-4; 9 bases fit TRBD1. V lost 2 bases, J lost 4 bases, and 5 bases stayed unmatched. The CDR3 totals 16 residues. The germline CDR1 and CDR2 sequences are SGHAT and FQNNGV. The CDR3 region is CASSLTDRGGNEKLFF. The CDR3 region has the DNA TGTGCCAGCAGCTTAACGGACAGGGGTGGTAATGAAAAACTGTTTTTT.

This chain joins TRBV19 and TRBJ1-2, with TRBD1 as a possible D gene (5 bases). The CDR3 length is 13 residues. Germline CDR1 reads LNHDA; CDR2 reads SQIVND (reference sequence). Trimming pared 5 bases from V and 6 bases from J, leaving 13 bases between. The CDR3 region is CASSVDRSNGYTF. DNA for the CDR3: TGTGCCAGTAGTGTCGACAGATCAAATGGCTACACCTTC.

This sequence joins TRBV11-3 and TRBJ1-3; D not certain. The V and J ends lost 3 bases and 0 bases respectively, with 12 bases between them. Germline-derived CDR1 and CDR2 are SGHNT and YENEEA. The CDR3 runs 16 residues. The chain's CDR3 is CASSFGGADSGNTIYF. For the CDR3, the DNA is TGTGCCAGCAGCTTCGGTGGCGCGGACTCTGGAAACACCATATATTTT.

The chain has TRBV7-9 and TRBJ2-5; 11 nucleotides agree with TRBD2. Germline-derived CDR1 and CDR2 are SEHNR and FQNEAQ (reference sequence). V lost 3 bases to trimming and J lost 4 bases; unmatched junction nucleotides: 1. The CDR3 extends over 14 amino acids. The CDR3 DNA reads as TGTGCCAGCAGCTTTGGACTAGCGGGAGAGACCCAGTACTTC. Protein: CASSFGLAGETQYF.

The chain recombines TRBV6-6 with TRBJ1-2, with a possible D match to TRBD1 (5 bases). The length of the CDR3 is 15 residues. The V gene lost 6 bases and the J gene lost 5 bases, with 19 bases spanning the gap. CDR1 is MNHNY, CDR2 SVGAGI, per germline (reference sequence). The CDR3 sequence is CASSLPTDSRYGYTF. The CDR3 DNA follows: TGTGCCAGCAGCCTCCCGACCGACAGTCGGTATGGCTACACCTTC.

CDR3: CASSRAQGSTNEKLFF. CDR3 nucleotide sequence: TGTGCCAGCAGTCGGGCCCAGGGTTCCACTAATGAAAAACTGTTTTTT. The chain links TRBV28 to TRBJ1-4; the D gene is possibly TRBD1 (5 bases). The CDR3 has 16 residues. Germline loops: CDR1 MDHEN, CDR2 SYDVKM. Trimming took 5 bases from V and 2 from J, leaving 15 bases between them.